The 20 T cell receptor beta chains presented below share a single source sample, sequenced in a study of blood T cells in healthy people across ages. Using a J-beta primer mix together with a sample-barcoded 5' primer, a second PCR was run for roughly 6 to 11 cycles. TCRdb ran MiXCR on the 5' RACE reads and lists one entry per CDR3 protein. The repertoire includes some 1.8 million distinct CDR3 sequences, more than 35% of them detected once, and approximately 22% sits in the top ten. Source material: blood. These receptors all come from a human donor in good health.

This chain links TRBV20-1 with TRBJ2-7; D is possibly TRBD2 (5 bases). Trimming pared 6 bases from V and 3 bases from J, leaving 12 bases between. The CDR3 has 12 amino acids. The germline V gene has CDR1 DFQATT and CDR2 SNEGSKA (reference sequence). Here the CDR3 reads CSATLAGYEQYF. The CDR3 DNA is TGCAGTGCAACTCTAGCAGGCTACGAGCAGTACTTC.

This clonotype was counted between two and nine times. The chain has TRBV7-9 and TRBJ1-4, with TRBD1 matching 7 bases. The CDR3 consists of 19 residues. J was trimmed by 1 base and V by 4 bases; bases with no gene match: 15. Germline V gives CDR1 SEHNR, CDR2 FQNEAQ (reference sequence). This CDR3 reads CASSYLRGTQGVTNEKLFF. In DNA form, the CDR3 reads TGTGCCAGCAGCTACCTCAGGGGGACACAAGGTGTAACTAATGAAAAACTGTTTTTT.

CDR3 coding DNA: TGCGCCAGCAGCCAAGATCGGGTGGCGGGGGCCTACACCGGGGAGCTGTTTTTT. Amino acids: CASSQDRVAGAYTGELFF. The V and J genes are TRBV4-3 and TRBJ2-2, with D maybe TRBD2 (7 bases). V dropped 0 bases and J dropped 3 bases, with 17 bases sitting between them. CDR3 length: 18 residues. In germline, CDR1 is LGHNA, CDR2 YSLEER.

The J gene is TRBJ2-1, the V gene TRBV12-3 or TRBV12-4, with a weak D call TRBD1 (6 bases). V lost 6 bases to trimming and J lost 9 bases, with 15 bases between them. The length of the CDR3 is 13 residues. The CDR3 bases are TGTGCCAGCAGGACAGGCACGGACACTGAGCAGTTCTTC. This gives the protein CASRTGTDTEQFF.

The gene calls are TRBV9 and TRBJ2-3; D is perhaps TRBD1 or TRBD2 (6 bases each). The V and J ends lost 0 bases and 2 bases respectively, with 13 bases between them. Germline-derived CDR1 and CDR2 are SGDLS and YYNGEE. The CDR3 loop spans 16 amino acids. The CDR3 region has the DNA TGTGCCAGCAGCGTAGAGGAGGGGGGCCCCACAGATACGCAGTATTTT. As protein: CASSVEEGGPTDTQYF. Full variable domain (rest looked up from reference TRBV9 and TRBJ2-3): DSGVTQTPKHLITATGQRVTLRCSPRSGDLSVYWYQQSLDQGLQFLIQYYNGEERAKGNILERFSAQQFPDLHSELNLSSLELGDSALYFCASSVEEGGPTDTQYFGPGTRLTVL.

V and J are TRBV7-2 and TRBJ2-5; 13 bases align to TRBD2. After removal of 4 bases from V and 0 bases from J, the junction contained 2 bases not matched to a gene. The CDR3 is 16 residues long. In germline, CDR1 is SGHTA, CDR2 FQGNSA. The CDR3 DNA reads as TGTGCCAGCAGCTACGGACTAGCGGGGGACCAAGAGACCCAGTACTTC. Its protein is CASSYGLAGDQETQYF.

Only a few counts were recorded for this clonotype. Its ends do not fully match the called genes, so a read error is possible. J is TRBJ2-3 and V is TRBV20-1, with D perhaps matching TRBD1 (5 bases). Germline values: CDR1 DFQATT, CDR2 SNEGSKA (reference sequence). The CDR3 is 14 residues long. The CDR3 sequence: CSARGAISTGTQYF. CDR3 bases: TGCAGTGCTAGAGGGGCGATTAGCACAGGTACGCAGTATTTT.

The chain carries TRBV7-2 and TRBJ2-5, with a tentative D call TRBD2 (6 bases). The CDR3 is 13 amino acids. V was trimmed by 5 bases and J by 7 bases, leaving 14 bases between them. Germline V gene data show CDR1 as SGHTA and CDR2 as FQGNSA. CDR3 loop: CASSVPSRGTQYF. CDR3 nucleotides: TGTGCCAGCAGCGTACCCTCGCGGGGGACCCAGTACTTC.

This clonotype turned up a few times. The CDR3 region is CASSQEAGALPQHF. CDR3 DNA: TGCGCCAGCAGCCAAGAGGCAGGGGCTCTGCCCCAGCATTTT. The chain recombines TRBV4-3 with TRBJ1-5; D may be TRBD1 (6 bases). The length of the CDR3 is 14 residues. V lost 0 bases, J lost 9 bases, and 12 bases lay in between. Germline-derived CDR1 and CDR2 are LGHNA and YSLEER.

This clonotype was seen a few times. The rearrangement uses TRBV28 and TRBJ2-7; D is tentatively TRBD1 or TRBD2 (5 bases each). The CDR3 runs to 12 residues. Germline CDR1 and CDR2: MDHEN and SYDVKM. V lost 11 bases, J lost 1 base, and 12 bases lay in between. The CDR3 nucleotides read TGTGCCTCCAGGGACGGGTCCTACGAGCAGTACTTC. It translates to CASRDGSYEQYF.

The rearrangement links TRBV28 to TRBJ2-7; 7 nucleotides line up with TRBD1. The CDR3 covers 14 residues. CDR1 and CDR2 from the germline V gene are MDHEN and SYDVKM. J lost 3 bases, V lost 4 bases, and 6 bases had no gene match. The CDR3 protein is CASSYEGQYYEQYF. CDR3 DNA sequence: TGTGCCAGCAGTTACGAGGGACAGTACTACGAGCAGTACTTC.

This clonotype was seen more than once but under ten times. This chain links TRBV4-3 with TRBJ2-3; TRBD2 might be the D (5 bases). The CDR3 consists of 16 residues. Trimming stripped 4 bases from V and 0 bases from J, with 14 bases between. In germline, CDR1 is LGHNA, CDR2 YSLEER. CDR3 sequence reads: CASSLSRGISTDTQYF. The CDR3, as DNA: TGCGCCAGCAGCCTCTCCCGGGGTATTAGCACAGATACGCAGTATTTT.

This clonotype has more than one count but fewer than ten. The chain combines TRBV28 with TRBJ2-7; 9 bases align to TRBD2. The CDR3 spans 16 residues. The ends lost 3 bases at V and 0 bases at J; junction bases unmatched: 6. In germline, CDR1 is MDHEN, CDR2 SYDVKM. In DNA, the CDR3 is TGTGCCAGCAGTTTTGCTAGCGGGGTGAGCTCCTACGAGCAGTACTTC. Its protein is CASSFASGVSSYEQYF.

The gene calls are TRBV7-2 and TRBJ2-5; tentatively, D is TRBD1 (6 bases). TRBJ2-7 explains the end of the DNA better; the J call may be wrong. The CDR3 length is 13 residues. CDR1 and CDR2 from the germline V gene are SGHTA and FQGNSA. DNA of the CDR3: TGTGCCAGCAGCTCCTCAGGGGTTGGCGAGCAGTACTTC. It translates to CASSSSGVGEQYF.

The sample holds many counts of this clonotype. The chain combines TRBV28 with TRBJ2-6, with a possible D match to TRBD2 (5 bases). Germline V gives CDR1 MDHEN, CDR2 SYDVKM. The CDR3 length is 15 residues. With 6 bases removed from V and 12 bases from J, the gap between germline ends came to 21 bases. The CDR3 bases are TGTGCCAGCAGACGTAACCCATGGACTGATCCCGTCCTGACTTTC. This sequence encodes CASRRNPWTDPVLTF.

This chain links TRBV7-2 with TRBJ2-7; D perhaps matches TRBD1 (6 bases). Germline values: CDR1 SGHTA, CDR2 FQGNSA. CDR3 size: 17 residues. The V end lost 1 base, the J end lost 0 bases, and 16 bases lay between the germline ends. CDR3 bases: TGTGCCAGCAGCTTAGGTCTGGGGGCCCTGAGCTCCTACGAGCAGTACTTC. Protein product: CASSLGLGALSSYEQYF.

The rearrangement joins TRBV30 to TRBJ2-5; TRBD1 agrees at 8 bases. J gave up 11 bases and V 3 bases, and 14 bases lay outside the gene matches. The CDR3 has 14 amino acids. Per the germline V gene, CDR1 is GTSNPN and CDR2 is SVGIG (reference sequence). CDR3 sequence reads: CAWRRDRGSDEQYF. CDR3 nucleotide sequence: TGTGCCTGGAGGCGAGACAGGGGTTCGGATGAGCAGTACTTC.

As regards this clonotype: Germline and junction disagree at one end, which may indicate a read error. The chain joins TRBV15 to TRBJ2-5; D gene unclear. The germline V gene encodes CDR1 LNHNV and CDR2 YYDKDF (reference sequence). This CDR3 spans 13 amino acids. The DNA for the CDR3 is TGCGCCACCAGCAGAGATCCCCCACGGACCCAGTACTTC. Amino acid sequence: CATSRDPPRTQYF.

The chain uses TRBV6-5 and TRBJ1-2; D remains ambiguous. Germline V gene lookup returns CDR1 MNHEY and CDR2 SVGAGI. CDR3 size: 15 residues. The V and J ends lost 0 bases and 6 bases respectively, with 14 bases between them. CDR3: CASSYSRAASHGYTF. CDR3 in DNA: TGTGCCAGCAGTTACTCGAGGGCAGCGTCCCATGGCTACACCTTC.

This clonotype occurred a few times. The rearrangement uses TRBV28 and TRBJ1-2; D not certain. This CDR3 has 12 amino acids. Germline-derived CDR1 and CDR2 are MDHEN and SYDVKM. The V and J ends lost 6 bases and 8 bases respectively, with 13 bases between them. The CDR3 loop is CASSHIGGGYTF. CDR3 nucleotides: TGTGCCAGCAGCCATATCGGAGGCGGCTACACCTTC.